This TCR beta chain appears in the sequencing data of a study of T cell repertoires in aging, cancer and after chemotherapy. Study overall: Donors were grouped into six age bands spanning 30 or younger through 70 or older. Healthy donor repertoires were recorded over several months to years and showed clear clonal overlap. Study results and caveats: Compared with age-matched healthy donors, untreated hematological or solid cancer patients showed higher blood TCR clonality. No conclusions about immunological memory after chemotherapy can be drawn from the repertoire data.

Germline CDR1 is GTSNPN and CDR2 is SVGIG (reference sequence). There are 17 residues in the CDR3. After removal of 2 bases from V and 7 bases from J, the junction contained 15 bases not matched to a gene. Multiplex touch-down PCR with TRB-A/B primers amplified rearranged V-D-J TRB sequences. TCRdb re-called the multiplex PCR reads through MiXCR, storing one row per CDR3 protein. The sample lists about 9,700 distinct CDR3 sequences; 25% to 40% were seen once. TCR beta rearrangements were amplified from peripheral blood genomic DNA. Within the sample, this clonotype is medium-sized. No antigen is known for it.

This TCR derives from a human donor in good health. The chain joins TRBV30 to TRBJ2-5; 11 bases are a match to TRBD2. Sequences were obtained from blood. In DNA, the CDR3 is TGTGCCTGGAGTTCGCCACTCGGGACTAGCGGCCGTAGGACCCAGTACTTC. Translation: CAWSSPLGTSGRRTQYF.